A selection of T cell receptor beta chains follows, all from one sample in a study of neurological immune-mediated disorders. TCRdb recomputed calls from the 5' RACE reads with MiXCR, one row per CDR3 protein. The sample consists of approximately 40,000 distinct CDR3 sequences, roughly 12% of them appearing once. Material: PBMCs. The receptors originated from a female donor in good health. CDR3s include the opening cysteine and the closing phenylalanine or tryptophan. The D gene is left open where the match is weak. Clone size is not always given. Where it is, it says once, few, many or a class for expanded clones.

v_gene	d_gene	j_gene	abundance	CDR3aa	CDR3nt
TRBV21-1	NA	TRBJ1-5	few	CASSRNEEGEEVQPQHF	TGTGCCAGCAGCCGAAACGAGGAGGGAGAGGAGGTTCAGCCCCAGCATTTT
TRBV6-1	NA	TRBJ1-2	many	CASSERDRFGYTF	TGTGCCAGCAGTGAAAGAGACAGATTTGGCTACACCTTC
TRBV3-1	NA	TRBJ1-2	many	CASSWDKGSYGYTF	TGTGCCAGCAGCTGGGACAAAGGAAGCTATGGCTACACCTTC
TRBV20-1	TRBD2	TRBJ2-3	many	CSERAGGLDTQYF	TGCAGTGAGAGGGCGGGAGGGTTGGATACGCAGTATTTT
TRBV5-1	NA	TRBJ1-1	many	CASSLYGPNTEAFF	TGCGCCAGCAGCTTGTACGGACCTAACACTGAAGCTTTCTTT
TRBV3-1	NA	TRBJ1-1	many	CASSQVATVTEAFF	TGTGCCAGCAGCCAAGTGGCCACGGTCACTGAAGCTTTCTTT
TRBV5-1	TRBD1	TRBJ2-2	many	CASSPTGDTGELFF	TGCGCCAGCAGCCCGACAGGGGACACCGGGGAGCTGTTTTTT
TRBV20-1	NA	TRBJ1-2	many	CSAPRGKEGYTF	TGCAGTGCCCCAAGAGGAAAGGAAGGCTACACCTTC
TRBV7-9	NA	TRBJ2-1	many	CASWSYDNEQFF	TGTGCCAGCTGGTCCTACGACAATGAGCAGTTCTTC
TRBV7-2	TRBD2	TRBJ2-3	many	CASSRRLAGTTDTQYF	TGTGCCAGCAGCAGGAGACTAGCGGGGACCACAGATACGCAGTATTTT
TRBV20-1	NA	TRBJ2-3	NA	CSARDPISTDTQYF	TGCAGTGCTAGAGATCCTATTAGCACAGATACGCAGTATTTT
TRBV20-1	NA	TRBJ1-3	many	CSAFKPGSNTIYF	TGCAGTGCTTTTAAACCGGGGTCTAACACCATATATTTT
TRBV13	NA	TRBJ2-7	NA	CASSLDRFYEQYF	TGTGCCAGCAGCTTAGACAGGTTCTACGAGCAGTACTTC
TRBV6-6	NA	TRBJ2-7	many	CASSSTVYEQYF	TGTGCCAGCAGCTCAACAGTCTACGAGCAGTACTTC
TRBV5-1	TRBD1	TRBJ1-2	many	CASSLTGENGYTF	TGCGCCAGCAGCTTGACAGGGGAGAATGGCTACACCTTC
TRBV27	NA	TRBJ2-7	many	CASSSHPGSEQYF	TGTGCCAGCAGCTCCCACCCGGGGTCCGAGCAGTACTTC
TRBV5-1	NA	TRBJ2-5	many	CASQRGGGRETQYF	TGCGCCAGCCAAAGAGGGGGGGGTCGAGAGACCCAGTACTTC
TRBV25-1	NA	TRBJ1-1	NA	CASSVRDQSTGAFF	TGTGCCAGCAGTGTTCGAGACCAGAGCACTGGAGCTTTCTTT
TRBV12-3/TRBV12-4	TRBD2	TRBJ2-1	few	CASSRGGGENEQFF	TGTGCCAGCAGCCGCGGGGGGGGCGAAAATGAGCAGTTCTTC
TRBV29-1	NA	TRBJ1-2	many	CSSEKIYGYTF	TGCAGCTCCGAGAAAATCTATGGCTACACCTTC
TRBV5-1	NA	TRBJ1-1	many	CASSPDGQSNTEAFF	TGCGCCAGCAGCCCGGATGGACAGAGTAACACTGAAGCTTTCTTT
TRBV5-1	NA	TRBJ2-6	many	CASSAYSSGANVLTF	TGCGCCAGCAGCGCCTACAGCTCTGGGGCCAACGTCCTGACTTTC
TRBV29-1	NA	TRBJ1-5	many	CSVATDNSNQPQHF	TGCAGCGTAGCGACGGACAATAGCAATCAGCCCCAGCATTTT
TRBV20-1	NA	TRBJ1-5	many	CSAPLGNSNQPQHF	TGCAGTGCTCCCCTCGGAAATAGCAATCAGCCCCAGCATTTT
TRBV29-1	NA	TRBJ1-1	many	CSVEDRVTEAFF	TGCAGCGTTGAAGACAGGGTAACTGAAGCTTTCTTT
TRBV5-6	TRBD1	TRBJ1-1	many	CASSSGTGKSTEAFF	TGTGCCAGCAGCTCGGGGACAGGGAAAAGCACTGAAGCTTTCTTT
TRBV18	TRBD2	TRBJ2-7	few	CASSPPGLAAYEQYF	TGTGCCAGCTCACCCCCGGGACTAGCGGCCTACGAGCAGTACTTC
TRBV4-2	NA	TRBJ1-1	many	CASSQDGGPTEAFF	TGTGCCAGCAGCCAAGACGGGGGGCCCACTGAAGCTTTCTTT
TRBV18	TRBD1	TRBJ2-7	many	CASSPGTGEYYEQYF	TGTGCCAGCTCACCCGGGACAGGGGAGTACTACGAGCAGTACTTC
TRBV29-1	NA	TRBJ2-2	many	CSVEEGTTTPGELFF	TGCAGCGTTGAAGAGGGGACAACCACCCCCGGGGAGCTGTTTTTT
TRBV3-1	NA	TRBJ2-1	many	CASGQGRLSNEQFF	TGTGCCAGCGGGCAGGGAAGGTTGTCAAATGAGCAGTTCTTC
TRBV6-5	NA	TRBJ2-7	many	CASSSSGPPYEQYF	TGTGCCAGCAGTTCCTCGGGACCCCCCTACGAGCAGTACTTC
TRBV20-1	NA	TRBJ2-1	many	CSAVADKYNEQFF	TGCAGTGCTGTAGCGGACAAATACAATGAGCAGTTCTTC
TRBV7-2	NA	TRBJ1-5	many	CASSLEGGTQPQHF	TGTGCCAGCAGCTTAGAAGGGGGGACCCAGCCCCAGCATTTT
TRBV5-1	NA	TRBJ2-1	many	CASSPGLVSYNEQFF	TGCGCCAGCAGCCCGGGATTGGTGTCCTACAATGAGCAGTTCTTC
TRBV21-1	NA	TRBJ1-5	many	CASSKEVGNPNHASNQPQHF	TGTGCCAGCAGCAAAGAAGTCGGTAACCCAAACCACGCGAGCAATCAGCCCCAGCATTTT
TRBV6-5	NA	TRBJ2-2	many	CASTQAHYTGELFF	TGTGCCAGCACACAAGCTCACTATACCGGGGAGCTGTTTTTT
TRBV6-1	NA	TRBJ2-5	NA	CATGQIGLDNQYF	TGTGCCACCGGCCAAATTGGTCTCGACAATCAGTACTTC
TRBV3-1	NA	TRBJ2-5	NA	CASRHDRPRETQYF	TGTGCCAGCAGACATGACAGGCCTCGGGAGACCCAGTACTTC
TRBV5-1	NA	TRBJ2-6	NA	CASSLDSSGANVLTF	TGCGCCAGCAGCCTGGACAGCTCAGGGGCCAACGTCCTGACTTTC
TRBV20-1	TRBD1	TRBJ2-1	many	CSARGQGARTMNYNEQFF	TGCAGTGCTAGAGGACAGGGGGCGCGTACGATGAACTACAATGAGCAGTTCTTC
TRBV20-1	TRBD1	TRBJ1-1	many	CSARDQRTGNTEAFF	TGCAGTGCTAGAGATCAAAGGACAGGCAACACTGAAGCTTTCTTT
TRBV2	TRBD2	TRBJ2-4	many	CASIAGTSGSLAKNIQYF	TGTGCCAGTATAGCCGGGACTAGCGGGAGCTTAGCCAAAAACATTCAGTACTTC
TRBV5-1	NA	TRBJ2-1	many	CASSLGEDLYNEQFF	TGCGCCAGCAGCCTAGGAGAGGACCTCTACAATGAGCAGTTCTTC
TRBV7-8	NA	TRBJ2-7	few	CASSPGGTKRGEQYF	TGTGCCAGCAGCCCAGGAGGGACCAAGCGAGGAGAGCAGTACTTC
TRBV20-1	TRBD2	TRBJ2-1	many	CSFQLSGNQVAEQFF	TGCAGCTTCCAGCTTAGCGGGAACCAGGTGGCTGAGCAGTTCTTC